The 19 T cell receptor beta chains below come from one sample, sequenced in a study of T-cell memory formation after mild COVID-19. TCRdb reprocessed the 5' RACE reads via MiXCR and lists one record per CDR3 protein. Among 200,000 to 250,000 distinct CDR3 sequences listed, 7.5% to 10% were seen once. The sample comprised PBMCs or a T cell subset sorted from them (not recorded which). The receptors derive from a man younger than 35 who had mild COVID-19 (a few samples of this study predate the infection). Cell type and time point are not known.

This clonotype was observed a handful of times. The rearrangement links TRBV3-1 to TRBJ2-4, with D unresolved. From germline, CDR1 is LGHDT and CDR2 YNNKEL (reference sequence). Trimming took 1 base from V and 7 from J, leaving 17 bases between them. This CDR3 has 16 residues. The CDR3 nucleotides are TGTGCCAGCAGCCAAGGGCTGGTGACCTCGCTGAACATTCAGTACTTC. Its protein product is CASSQGLVTSLNIQYF.

This clonotype was seen more than once but under ten times. The chain employs TRBV7-9 and TRBJ1-6, with D perhaps TRBD1 (6 bases). The V end was cut by 1 base, the J end by 10 bases, with 11 bases between. This CDR3 has 14 residues. Germline loops: CDR1 SEHNR, CDR2 FQNEAQ (reference sequence). CDR3 in amino acids: CASSLEGGQSPLHF. As DNA, the CDR3 is TGTGCCAGCAGCTTAGAGGGGGGGCAGTCACCCCTCCACTTT.

About this clonotype: A junction boundary mismatches the germline segment, possibly from a read error. This rearrangement joins TRBV7-7 to TRBJ2-1; D is unclear. Germline CDR1 is SSHAT and CDR2 is FNYEAQ (reference sequence). This CDR3 comprises 13 residues. CDR3 DNA: TGTGCTAGCAGCTTTGGCAGTATCAATGAGCAGTTCTTC. Protein: CASSFGSINEQFF.

This clonotype was observed a handful of times. This chain joins TRBV11-2 and TRBJ1-4; no clear D gene. The V and J ends lost 5 bases and 10 bases respectively, with 11 bases between them. Germline CDR1 SGHAT, CDR2 FQNNGV. This CDR3 region has 12 residues. The CDR3 is CASSPKTGKLFF. The CDR3 bases are TGTGCCAGCAGCCCGAAAACTGGAAAACTGTTTTTT.

This clonotype was counted ten times or more. This chain links TRBV7-9 with TRBJ1-1, with 11 bases matching TRBD1. The CDR3 sequence is 15 residues long. CDR1 is SEHNR and CDR2 is FQNEAQ in the germline V gene (reference sequence). V was clipped by 4 bases and J by 4 bases; unmatched bases: 5. The CDR3 loop is CASSSGTGGSTEAFF. CDR3 DNA sequence: TGTGCCAGCAGCTCAGGGACAGGGGGAAGCACTGAAGCTTTCTTT.

This clonotype was counted only a few times. The genes are TRBV6-2 or TRBV6-3 and TRBJ2-1; D is perhaps TRBD1 (6 bases). V dropped 7 bases and J dropped 4 bases, with 17 bases sitting between them. This CDR3 contains 15 residues. CDR1 is MNHEY, CDR2 SVGEGT, per germline. The CDR3 nucleotides are TGTGCCAGCACTCCTCTAGGGGGTTGGTACAATGAGCAGTTCTTC. The encoded protein is CASTPLGGWYNEQFF.

This clonotype occurred a few times. The chain has TRBV6-5 and TRBJ2-7; D unresolved. Germline CDR1 reads MNHEY; CDR2 reads SVGAGI. The V and J ends lost 2 bases and 7 bases respectively, with 9 bases between them. The CDR3 has 12 residues. CDR3 nucleotides: TGTGCCAGCAGTTACCCGCAAGGGGAGCAGTACTTC. Residues: CASSYPQGEQYF.

V and J are TRBV18 and TRBJ1-1; possible D gene TRBD1, 5 bases. CDR1 is KGHSH and CDR2 is LQKENI in the germline V gene. The CDR3 has 15 residues. The ends were cut back, 6 bases at V and 1 base at J, with 15 bases in the middle. CDR3: CASSRLGDRNTEAFF. The DNA of the CDR3 is TGTGCCAGCTCCCGCCTAGGAGACAGGAACACTGAAGCTTTCTTT.

This clonotype was seen more than once but under ten times. The chain has TRBV7-2 and TRBJ1-5; D possibly corresponds to TRBD1 (5 bases). Germline lookup yields CDR1 SGHTA and CDR2 FQGNSA. This CDR3 is 12 amino acids long. With 1 base removed from V and 11 bases from J, the gap between germline ends came to 9 bases. The CDR3 protein is CASSLGDEAQHF. The CDR3 DNA is TGTGCCAGCAGCTTAGGGGACGAGGCCCAGCATTTT.

This clonotype was seen many times. The rearrangement joins TRBV6-5 to TRBJ2-1; D remains unclear. Germline V gene data show CDR1 as MNHEY and CDR2 as SVGAGI. This CDR3 has 15 residues. Trimming took 0 bases from V and 3 from J, leaving 9 bases between them. The CDR3 sequence is CASSYSRPGYNEQFF. In nucleotides, the CDR3 is TGTGCCAGCAGTTACTCGCGACCAGGCTACAATGAGCAGTTCTTC.

The table lists this clonotype with a few counts. The rearrangement uses TRBV10-1 and TRBJ2-1; no firm D call. This CDR3 contains 13 residues. With 4 bases removed from V and 4 bases from J, the gap between germline ends came to 8 bases. Germline CDR1 and CDR2: WNHNN and SYGVQD (reference sequence). In DNA, the CDR3 is TGCGCCAGCAGTGTGAACATGTACAATGAGCAGTTCTTC. Translated: CASSVNMYNEQFF.

The chain recombines TRBV4-1 with TRBJ1-6, with D possibly TRBD1 on 5 matching bases. Trimming removed 2 bases from V and 9 bases from J, with 17 bases in between. Looked up from germline, CDR1 is MGHRA and CDR2 is YSYEKL. The CDR3 is 16 residues long. CDR3 nucleotides: TGCGCCAGCAGCCAACTAACGGGAGGGGCTCCTTCACCCCTCCACTTT. Its protein is CASSQLTGGAPSPLHF.

This clonotype was found once. The rearrangement links TRBV7-2 to TRBJ1-3, with D maybe TRBD1 (6 bases). CDR3 size: 16 residues. Germline loops: CDR1 SGHTA, CDR2 FQGNSA. With 5 bases removed from V and 4 bases from J, the gap between germline ends came to 18 bases. CDR3: CASSPHSGGQGNTIYF. DNA for the CDR3: TGTGCCAGCAGCCCCCACAGTGGGGGGCAAGGAAACACCATATATTTT.

This clonotype was recorded at least ten times. V gene TRBV5-1 combines with J gene TRBJ2-1; 11 positions match TRBD2. Unmatched junction bases numbered 5, after V lost 2 bases and J lost 1 base. The CDR3 spans 17 residues. Germline assignment: CDR1 SGHRS and CDR2 YFSETQ. The CDR3 region is CASSFSSGGTSYNEQFF. CDR3 in DNA: TGCGCCAGCAGCTTTTCTAGCGGGGGGACGTCCTACAATGAGCAGTTCTTC.

This chain connects TRBV6-4 to TRBJ1-5; D gene uncertain. The CDR3 totals 15 residues. Germline-derived CDR1 and CDR2 are MRHNA and SNTAGT. V was cut by 3 bases and J by 2 bases, with 11 bases left in between. CDR3 bases: TGTGCCAGCAGTGAGACGGGGTTTGGCAATCAGCCCCAGCATTTT. Translation: CASSETGFGNQPQHF.

The table lists this clonotype with a few counts. The chain combines TRBV18 with TRBJ1-1; D unresolved. From germline, CDR1 is KGHSH and CDR2 LQKENI. V lost 2 bases to trimming and J lost 3 bases, with 4 bases between them. The length of the CDR3 is 12 residues. The CDR3 spells CASSPRYTEAFF. CDR3 in DNA: TGTGCCAGCTCACCAAGGTACACTGAAGCTTTCTTT.

The chain couples TRBV11-2 to TRBJ1-3; 9 bases agree with TRBD1. V dropped 1 base and J dropped 9; count of bases not matched to a gene: 10. From germline, CDR1 is SGHAT and CDR2 FQNNGV. The CDR3 extends over 16 amino acids. Here the CDR3 reads CASSLGRTGVETTIYF. CDR3 bases: TGTGCCAGCAGCTTAGGGCGGACAGGGGTGGAAACCACCATATATTTT.

This clonotype was found a few times. The J gene is TRBJ1-2, the V gene TRBV6-5, with D possibly matching TRBD1 (5 bases). V lost 2 bases and J 1 base, leaving 8 bases between the germline ends. CDR1 and CDR2 from the germline V gene are MNHEY and SVGAGI. This CDR3 is 14 amino acids long. Written as DNA, the CDR3 is TGTGCCAGCAGTTACGGGGGAGTTAACTATGGCTACACCTTC. Protein product: CASSYGGVNYGYTF.

This clonotype occurred many times. This chain connects TRBV2 to TRBJ2-7; D is uncertain. V lost 6 bases and J 6 bases, leaving 12 bases between the germline ends. CDR1 is SNHLY, CDR2 FYNNEI, per germline. The CDR3 contains 12 residues. Written as DNA, the CDR3 is TGTGCCAGCAGGGTTGAGGTGGGCGAGCAGTACGTC. Amino acids: CASRVEVGEQYV.